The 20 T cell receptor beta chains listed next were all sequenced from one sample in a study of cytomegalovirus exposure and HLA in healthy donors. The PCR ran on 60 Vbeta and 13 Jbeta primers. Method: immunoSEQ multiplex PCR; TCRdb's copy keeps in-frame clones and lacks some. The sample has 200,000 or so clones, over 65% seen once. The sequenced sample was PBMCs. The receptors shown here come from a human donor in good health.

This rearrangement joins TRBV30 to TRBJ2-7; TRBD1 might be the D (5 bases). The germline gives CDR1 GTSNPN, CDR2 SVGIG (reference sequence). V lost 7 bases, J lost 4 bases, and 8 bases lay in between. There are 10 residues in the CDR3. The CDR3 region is CAYSGYEQYF. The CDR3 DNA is TGTGCCTACTCAGGGTACGAGCAGTACTTC.

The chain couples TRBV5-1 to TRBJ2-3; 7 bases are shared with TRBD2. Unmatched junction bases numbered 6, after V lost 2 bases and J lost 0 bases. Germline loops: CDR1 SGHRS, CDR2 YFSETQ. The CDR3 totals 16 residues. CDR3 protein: CASSLGGSASTDTQYF. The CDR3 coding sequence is TGCGCCAGCAGCTTAGGCGGGAGCGCTAGCACAGATACGCAGTATTTT.

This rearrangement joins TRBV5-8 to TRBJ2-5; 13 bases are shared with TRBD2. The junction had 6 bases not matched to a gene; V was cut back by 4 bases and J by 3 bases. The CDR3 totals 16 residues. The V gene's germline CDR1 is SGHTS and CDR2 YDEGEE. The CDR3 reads CASSRGTSGTEETQYF. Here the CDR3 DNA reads TGTGCCAGCAGCAGAGGGACTAGCGGGACCGAAGAGACCCAGTACTTC.

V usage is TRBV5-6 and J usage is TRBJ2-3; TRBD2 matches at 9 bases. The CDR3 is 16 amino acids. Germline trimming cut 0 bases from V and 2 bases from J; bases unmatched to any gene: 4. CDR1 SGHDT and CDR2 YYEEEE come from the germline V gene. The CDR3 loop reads CASSLALAGYTDTQYF. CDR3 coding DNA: TGTGCCAGCAGCTTGGCTCTAGCGGGATACACAGATACGCAGTATTTT.

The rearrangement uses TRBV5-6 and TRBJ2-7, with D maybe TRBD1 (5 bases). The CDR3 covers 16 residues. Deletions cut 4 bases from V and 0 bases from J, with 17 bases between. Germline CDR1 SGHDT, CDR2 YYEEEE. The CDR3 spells CASSLLRTPLSYEQYF. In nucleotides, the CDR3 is TGTGCCAGCAGCCTACTAAGGACACCCCTCTCCTACGAGCAGTACTTC.

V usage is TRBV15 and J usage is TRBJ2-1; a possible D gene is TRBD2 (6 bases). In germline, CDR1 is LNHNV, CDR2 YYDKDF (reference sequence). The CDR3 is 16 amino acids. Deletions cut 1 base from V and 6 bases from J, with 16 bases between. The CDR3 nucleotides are TGTGCCACCAGCAGAGGCATCGGGAGTATGGGCAATGAGCAGTTCTTC. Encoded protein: CATSRGIGSMGNEQFF.

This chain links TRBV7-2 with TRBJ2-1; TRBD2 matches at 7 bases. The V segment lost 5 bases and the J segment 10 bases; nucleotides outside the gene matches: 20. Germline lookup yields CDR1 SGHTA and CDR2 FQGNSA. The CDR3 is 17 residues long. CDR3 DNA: TGTGCCAGCAGCCCATCCGGAGGGGCTAGCGGTGGACTAGAGCAGTTCTTC. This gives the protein CASSPSGGASGGLEQFF.

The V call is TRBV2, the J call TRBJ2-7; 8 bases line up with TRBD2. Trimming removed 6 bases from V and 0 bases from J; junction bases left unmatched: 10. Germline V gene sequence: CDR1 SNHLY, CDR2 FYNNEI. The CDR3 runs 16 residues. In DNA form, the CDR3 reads TGTGCCAGCAGGCCCTCTAGCGGGCAAAACTCCTACGAGCAGTACTTC. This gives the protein CASRPSSGQNSYEQYF.

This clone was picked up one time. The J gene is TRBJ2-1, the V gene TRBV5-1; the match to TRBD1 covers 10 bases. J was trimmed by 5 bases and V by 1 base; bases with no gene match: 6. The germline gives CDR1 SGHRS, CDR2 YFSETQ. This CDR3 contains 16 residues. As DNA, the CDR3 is TGCGCCAGCAGCTTGTTCGGGACAGGGGTGAACAATGAGCAGTTCTTC. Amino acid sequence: CASSLFGTGVNNEQFF.

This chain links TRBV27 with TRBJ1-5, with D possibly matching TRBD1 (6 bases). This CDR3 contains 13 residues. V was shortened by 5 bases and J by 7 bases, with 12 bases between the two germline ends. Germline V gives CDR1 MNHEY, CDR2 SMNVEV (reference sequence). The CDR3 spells CASSLQDRQPQHF. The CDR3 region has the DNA TGTGCCAGCAGTCTACAGGACAGACAGCCCCAGCATTTT.

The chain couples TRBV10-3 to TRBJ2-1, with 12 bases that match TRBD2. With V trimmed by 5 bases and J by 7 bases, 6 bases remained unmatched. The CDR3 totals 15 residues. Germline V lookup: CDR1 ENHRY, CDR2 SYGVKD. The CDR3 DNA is TGTGCCATCAGTCCGGCCGGGACTAGCGGGAATGAGCAGTTCTTC. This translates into CAISPAGTSGNEQFF.

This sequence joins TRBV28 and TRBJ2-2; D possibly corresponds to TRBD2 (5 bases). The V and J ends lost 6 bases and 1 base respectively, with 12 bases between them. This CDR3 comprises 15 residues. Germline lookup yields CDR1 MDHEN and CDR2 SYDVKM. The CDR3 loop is CASREYRGNTGELFF. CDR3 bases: TGTGCCAGCAGGGAATACCGGGGGAACACCGGGGAGCTGTTTTTT.

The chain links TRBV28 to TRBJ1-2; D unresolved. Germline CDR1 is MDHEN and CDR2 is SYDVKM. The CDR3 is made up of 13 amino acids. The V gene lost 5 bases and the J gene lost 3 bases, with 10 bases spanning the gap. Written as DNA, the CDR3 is TGTGCCAGCAGTCTCGGCAGCGACTATGGCTACACCTTC. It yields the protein CASSLGSDYGYTF.

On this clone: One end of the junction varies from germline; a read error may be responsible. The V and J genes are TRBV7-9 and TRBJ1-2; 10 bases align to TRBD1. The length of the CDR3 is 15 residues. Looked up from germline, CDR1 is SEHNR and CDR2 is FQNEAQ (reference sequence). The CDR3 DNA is TGTTCCAGCAGCTTAGCGGGACAGGGGACCTATGGCTACACCTTC. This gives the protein CSSSLAGQGTYGYTF.

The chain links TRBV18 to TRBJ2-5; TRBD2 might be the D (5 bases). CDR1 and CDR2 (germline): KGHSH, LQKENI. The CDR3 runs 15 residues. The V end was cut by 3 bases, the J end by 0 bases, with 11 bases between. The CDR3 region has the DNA TGTGCCAGCTCACCCGCGACTATACACCAAGAGACCCAGTACTTC. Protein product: CASSPATIHQETQYF.

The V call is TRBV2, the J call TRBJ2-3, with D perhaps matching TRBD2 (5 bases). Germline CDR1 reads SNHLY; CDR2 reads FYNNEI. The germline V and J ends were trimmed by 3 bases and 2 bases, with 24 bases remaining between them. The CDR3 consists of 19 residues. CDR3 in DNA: TGTGCCAGCAGTGAGTTGCGGCTAGCCTTAGTCTTCTCCACAGATACGCAGTATTTT. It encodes CASSELRLALVFSTDTQYF. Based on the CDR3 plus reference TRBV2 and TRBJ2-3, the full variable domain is EPEVTQTPSHQVTQMGQEVILRCVPISNHLYFYWYRQILGQKVEFLVSFYNNEISEKSEIFDDQFSVERPDGSNFTLKIRSTKLEDSAMYFCASSELRLALVFSTDTQYFGPGTRLTVL.

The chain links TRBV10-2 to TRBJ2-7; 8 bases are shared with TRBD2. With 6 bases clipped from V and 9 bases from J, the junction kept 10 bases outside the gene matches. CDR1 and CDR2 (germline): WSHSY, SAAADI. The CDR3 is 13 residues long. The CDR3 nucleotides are TGCGCCAGCAGCCCGGGACTAGGGGCGAGGCAGTACTTC. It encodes CASSPGLGARQYF.

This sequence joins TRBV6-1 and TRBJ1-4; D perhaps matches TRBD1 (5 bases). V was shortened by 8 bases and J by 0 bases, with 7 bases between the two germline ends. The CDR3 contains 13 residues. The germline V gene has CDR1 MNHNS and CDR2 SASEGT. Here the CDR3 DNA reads TGTGCCAGCGGGGCAGCAACTAATGAAAAACTGTTTTTT. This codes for CASGAATNEKLFF.

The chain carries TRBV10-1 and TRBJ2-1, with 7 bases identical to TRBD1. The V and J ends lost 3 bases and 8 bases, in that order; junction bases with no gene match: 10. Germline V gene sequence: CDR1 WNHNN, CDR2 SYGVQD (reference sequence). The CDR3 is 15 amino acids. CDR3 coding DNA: TGCGCCAGCAGTGATCCCGGGACAGAGTTCGATGAGCAGTTCTTC. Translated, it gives CASSDPGTEFDEQFF.

The CDR3: CASSHAPGTGLVSYGYTF. The DNA of the CDR3 is TGTGCCAGCTCACATGCCCCTGGGACAGGCCTCGTGAGCTATGGCTACACCTTC. The chain links TRBV18 to TRBJ1-2; 8 positions agree with TRBD1. The CDR3 is made up of 18 amino acids. Germline assignment: CDR1 KGHSH and CDR2 LQKENI. The ends lost 4 bases at V and 4 bases at J; junction bases unmatched: 17.